Listed here are 26 T cell receptor beta chains from one sample, sequenced in a study of cytomegalovirus exposure and HLA in healthy donors (TCRdb year 2017). The library relied on the immunoSEQ multiplex PCR assay. For the multiplex PCR, a mixture combining 60 forward primers for TCR Vbeta segments and 13 reverse primers for TCR Jbeta segments was used. TCRdb took this table from immuneACCESS and kept in-frame rearrangements with V and J called. Such tables lack part of the clones; where checked against another copy, unresolved V genes explain under half of the gap, and the rest is unexplained. This sample has about 150,000 clones in its table, and less than 85% of those were observed once. Around 7% of the sample is taken by the ten largest. Sequenced: PBMCs. The receptor set was obtained from a woman aged 45-65 years in good health and CMV-seropositive.

Concerning this clone itself: Other DNA sequences in this sample translate to the same CDR3. V usage is TRBV2 and J usage is TRBJ2-7; 13 bases are shared with TRBD2. V lost 9 bases to trimming and J lost 2 bases; unmatched junction nucleotides: 1. Per the germline V gene, CDR1 is SNHLY and CDR2 is FYNNEI. The CDR3 has 13 amino acids. CDR3 amino acids: CASTSGGAYEQYF. As DNA, the CDR3 is TGTGCCAGTACTAGCGGGGGGGCCTACGAGCAGTACTTC.

This sequence joins TRBV27 and TRBJ1-2, with 9 bases aligning to TRBD1. V lost 10 bases, J lost 3 bases, and 3 bases stayed unmatched. Looked up from germline, CDR1 is MNHEY and CDR2 is SMNVEV (reference sequence). This CDR3 is 12 amino acids long. The CDR3 loop reads CATGQGDYGYTF. CDR3 in DNA: TGTGCCACGGGACAGGGAGACTATGGCTACACCTTC.

This clone was seen a handful of times. The chain couples TRBV19 to TRBJ2-2; 9 bases match TRBD1. Germline V CDR1 and CDR2: LNHDA, SQIVND (reference sequence). Germline trimming cut 10 bases from V and 4 bases from J; bases unmatched to any gene: 10. This CDR3 is 15 amino acids long. The CDR3 sequence: CATKGTGRGTGELFF. The CDR3 coding sequence is TGTGCCACTAAAGGGACAGGGAGGGGCACCGGGGAGCTGTTTTTT. Looking up the rest from reference TRBV19 and TRBJ2-2 gives the full variable domain: DGGITQSPKYLFRKEGQNVTLSCEQNLNHDAMYWYRQDPGQGLRLIYYSQIVNDFQKGDIAEGYSVSREKKESFPLTVTSAQKNPTAFYLCATKGTGRGTGELFFGEGSRLTVL.

The CDR3 is CASSLMDRGNQPQHF. DNA of the CDR3: TGTGCCAGCAGCTTAATGGACAGGGGGAATCAGCCCCAGCATTTT. This chain uses TRBV7-2 with TRBJ1-5, with 10 nucleotides matching TRBD1. Germline V gives CDR1 SGHTA, CDR2 FQGNSA. V was clipped by 2 bases and J by 4 bases; unmatched bases: 2. The CDR3 covers 15 residues. Full variable domain (rest looked up from reference TRBV7-2 and TRBJ1-5): GAGVSQSPSNKVTEKGKDVELRCDPISGHTALYWYRQSLGQGLEFLIYFQGNSAPDKSGLPSDRFSAERTGGSVSTLTIQRTQQEDSAVYLCASSLMDRGNQPQHFGDGTRLSIL.

The chain employs TRBV6-5 and TRBJ1-1; D remains unclear. The germline gives CDR1 MNHEY, CDR2 SVGAGI. The V end lost 0 bases, the J end lost 0 bases, and 11 bases lay between the germline ends. The CDR3 has 16 amino acids. The CDR3 loop reads CASSYSRRNLNTEAFF. The DNA of the CDR3 is TGTGCCAGCAGTTACTCGAGGCGGAATTTGAACACTGAAGCTTTCTTT.

The CDR3 loop reads CASSQPGSRSYEQYF. The CDR3, as DNA: TGTGCCAGCTCTCAACCAGGGTCTCGGTCCTACGAGCAGTACTTC. The chain uses TRBV18 and TRBJ2-7; D may be TRBD1 (5 bases). The CDR3 runs to 15 residues. V lost 6 bases and J 1 base, leaving 16 bases between the germline ends. Germline V gives CDR1 KGHSH, CDR2 LQKENI. Together with reference TRBV18 and TRBJ2-7, the CDR3 gives the full variable domain: NAGVMQNPRHLVRRRGQEARLRCSPMKGHSHVYWYRQLPEEGLKFMVYLQKENIIDESGMPKERFSAEFPKEGPSILRIQQVVRGDSAAYFCASSQPGSRSYEQYFGPGTRLTVT.

The V gene is TRBV10-2, the J gene TRBJ1-6; 7 positions match TRBD1. The CDR3 covers 15 residues. The germline gives CDR1 WSHSY, CDR2 SAAADI. V was clipped by 9 bases and J by 9 bases; unmatched bases: 14. DNA of the CDR3: TGCGCCAGTAAAACAGGGGCCAACTATTTTTCACCCCTCCACTTT. This sequence encodes CASKTGANYFSPLHF.

Only one count was recorded for this clone. The chain has TRBV10-2 and TRBJ1-1, with D perhaps TRBD1 (6 bases). Trimming removed 10 bases from V and 0 bases from J, with 9 bases in between. This CDR3 is built from 12 residues. Germline loops: CDR1 WSHSY, CDR2 SAAADI. The CDR3 DNA reads as TGCGCCACGGGACAAATGAACACTGAAGCTTTCTTT. Amino acids: CATGQMNTEAFF.

The chain has TRBV19 and TRBJ2-3; D perhaps matches TRBD1 (5 bases). Deletions cut 5 bases from V and 0 bases from J, with 12 bases between. This CDR3 spans 15 amino acids. CDR1 and CDR2 (germline): LNHDA, SQIVND (reference sequence). CDR3 in DNA: TGTGCCAGTAGTTGGGGCCCGACTAGCACAGATACGCAGTATTTT. This gives the protein CASSWGPTSTDTQYF.

The chain combines TRBV4-3 with TRBJ2-4, with 10 bases that match TRBD2. Germline V CDR1 and CDR2: LGHNA, YSLEER. CDR3 length equals 18 residues. Germline trimming cut 0 bases from V and 7 bases from J; bases unmatched to any gene: 12. The CDR3 loop reads CASSQDSSIAGGRNIQYF. The CDR3 DNA follows: TGCGCCAGCAGCCAAGATTCGTCAATAGCGGGGGGTCGGAACATTCAGTACTTC.

The genes are TRBV21-1 and TRBJ2-1; TRBD1, the D gene given by the table, was not confirmed from the DNA. TRBV21-1 is listed as a pseudogene. The CDR3 length is 16 residues. CDR3 DNA sequence: TGTGCCAGCAGCAAAGCGCCAGGGCAGTTGTACAATGAGCAGTTCTTC. It is translated as CASSKAPGQLYNEQFF.

The V gene is TRBV6-1, the J gene TRBJ2-3, with D possibly matching TRBD2 (5 bases). The germline V gene encodes CDR1 MNHNS and CDR2 SASEGT. Trimming took off 3 bases at V and 2 bases at J, with 18 bases between the two ends. The CDR3 spans 17 residues. CDR3 sequence: CASSESRLSEFTDTQYF. DNA for the CDR3: TGTGCCAGCAGTGAGTCGAGACTATCGGAATTCACAGATACGCAGTATTTT.

CDR3 bases: TGTGCCAGCAGCCAATCCGGGACAGGGGACAACGAGCAGTACTTC. Its translation is CASSQSGTGDNEQYF. This sequence joins TRBV4-2 and TRBJ2-7, with 10 bases fitting TRBD1. Trimming cost V 2 bases and J 5 bases; bases outside gene matches: 6. Germline V gene sequence: CDR1 LGHNA, CDR2 YNFKEQ. The CDR3 is 15 residues long.

This clone was seen only a few times. CDR3 sequence reads: CASRQGWSPLHF. The CDR3 coding sequence is TGTGCCAGCCGACAGGGTTGGTCACCCCTCCACTTT. The chain combines TRBV6-5 with TRBJ1-6; 7 bases map to TRBD1. CDR3 length equals 12 residues. CDR1 is MNHEY and CDR2 is SVGAGI in the germline V gene. J gave up 10 bases and V 8 bases, and 5 bases lay outside the gene matches.

The chain employs TRBV7-9 and TRBJ1-1; possible D gene TRBD1, 5 bases. The V end lost 5 bases, the J end lost 8 bases, and 15 bases lay between the germline ends. Germline V lookup: CDR1 SEHNR, CDR2 FQNEAQ (reference sequence). This CDR3 contains 13 residues. CDR3 sequence (DNA): TGTGCCAGCAGCCCGTCCCTTAGGGGAGAAGCTTTCTTT. Its protein product is CASSPSLRGEAFF.

This rearrangement joins TRBV21-1 to TRBJ1-2; TRBD1, the table's D call, was not compared with the DNA. TRBV21-1 is a listed pseudogene. There are 15 residues in the CDR3. This chain's CDR3 is CASSKARDSTDGYTF. CDR3 bases: TGTGCCAGCAGCAAAGCCCGGGACAGCACTGATGGCTACACCTTC.

V and J are TRBV27 and TRBJ2-3, with D possibly TRBD2 on 6 matching bases. The CDR3 spans 15 residues. Per germline, CDR1 MNHEY and CDR2 SMNVEV (reference sequence). V lost 2 bases and J lost 3, with 12 bases in between. CDR3 DNA: TGTGCCAGCAGTTTAGGGGCGGGGCCGACAGATACGCAGTATTTT. This gives the protein CASSLGAGPTDTQYF.

V usage is TRBV19 and J usage is TRBJ2-1; D possibly corresponds to TRBD2 (6 bases). The germline gives CDR1 LNHDA, CDR2 SQIVND (reference sequence). The CDR3 totals 12 residues. V was cut by 5 bases and J by 8 bases, with 10 bases left in between. CDR3 in amino acids: CASSARLDEQFF. CDR3 bases: TGTGCCAGTAGTGCCCGACTAGATGAGCAGTTCTTC.

The chain links TRBV5-6 to TRBJ2-7; 11 nucleotides match TRBD2. Germline loops: CDR1 SGHDT, CDR2 YYEEEE. The CDR3 runs to 15 residues. The V gene end was trimmed by 4 bases and the J gene end by 4 bases; junction bases not matched to a gene: 7. The CDR3 bases are TGTGCCAGCAGCCCTCTAACTAGCGGGGGTTACGAGCAGTACTTC. Its translation is CASSPLTSGGYEQYF.

The rearrangement joins TRBV6-1 to TRBJ2-7; possibly TRBD1 for D (5 bases). Germline loops: CDR1 MNHNS, CDR2 SASEGT. The V and J ends lost 4 bases and 0 bases respectively, with 13 bases between them. CDR3 length equals 15 residues. The CDR3 DNA reads TGTGCCAGCAGTGGAGGCAGGGTGGGCTCCTACGAGCAGTACTTC. This codes for CASSGGRVGSYEQYF.

The V gene is TRBV10-3, the J gene TRBJ2-3; D gene ambiguous. The germline CDR1 and CDR2 sequences are ENHRY and SYGVKD. The CDR3 spans 16 residues. V lost 0 bases and J 6 bases, leaving 16 bases between the germline ends. CDR3 coding DNA: TGTGCCATCAGTGAGTCGGTTACCATAAGAGCCGATACGCAGTATTTT. Amino acid sequence: CAISESVTIRADTQYF.

This chain uses TRBV19 with TRBJ1-2; 8 nucleotides line up with TRBD1. With 5 bases clipped from V and 6 bases from J, the junction kept 11 bases outside the gene matches. This CDR3 has 15 residues. The V gene's germline CDR1 is LNHDA and CDR2 SQIVND (reference sequence). This CDR3 is CASSSGSQGANGYTF. The CDR3 nucleotides are TGTGCCAGTAGTTCGGGCAGTCAGGGGGCGAATGGCTACACCTTC.

The V and J genes are TRBV2 and TRBJ1-6; D unresolved. From germline, CDR1 is SNHLY and CDR2 FYNNEI. Trimming took off 3 bases at V and 3 bases at J, with 6 bases between the two ends. This CDR3 has 14 residues. CDR3 in amino acids: CASSEQVYNSPLHF. In DNA, the CDR3 is TGTGCCAGCAGTGAGCAGGTCTATAATTCACCCCTCCACTTT.

V usage is TRBV27 and J usage is TRBJ2-3, with D possibly TRBD1 on 5 matching bases. V lost 4 bases, J lost 2 bases, and 22 bases lay in between. The length of the CDR3 is 18 residues. The germline gives CDR1 MNHEY, CDR2 SMNVEV (reference sequence). The CDR3 nucleotides are TGTGCCAGCAGTTGGCAGGGCGACTTAGCATCACTCACAGATACGCAGTATTTT. This translates into CASSWQGDLASLTDTQYF.

This chain connects TRBV6-6 to TRBJ2-5; D remains unclear. V lost 0 bases and J 7 bases, leaving 12 bases between the germline ends. There are 14 residues in the CDR3. The V gene's germline CDR1 is MNHNY and CDR2 SVGAGI (reference sequence). The CDR3 region has the DNA TGTGCCAGCAGTTACTCCCCCCCGGTCGGGACCCAGTACTTC. Its translation: CASSYSPPVGTQYF.

This chain joins TRBV10-1 and TRBJ2-4; weak D call: TRBD2 (6 bases). The CDR3 is made up of 18 amino acids. Germline assignment: CDR1 WNHNN and CDR2 SYGVQD (reference sequence). Trimming took off 2 bases at V and 4 bases at J, with 21 bases between the two ends. This CDR3 is CASSEPQTPRLVKNIQYF. Written as DNA, the CDR3 is TGCGCCAGCAGTGAGCCTCAAACGCCGAGACTAGTAAAAAACATTCAGTACTTC.